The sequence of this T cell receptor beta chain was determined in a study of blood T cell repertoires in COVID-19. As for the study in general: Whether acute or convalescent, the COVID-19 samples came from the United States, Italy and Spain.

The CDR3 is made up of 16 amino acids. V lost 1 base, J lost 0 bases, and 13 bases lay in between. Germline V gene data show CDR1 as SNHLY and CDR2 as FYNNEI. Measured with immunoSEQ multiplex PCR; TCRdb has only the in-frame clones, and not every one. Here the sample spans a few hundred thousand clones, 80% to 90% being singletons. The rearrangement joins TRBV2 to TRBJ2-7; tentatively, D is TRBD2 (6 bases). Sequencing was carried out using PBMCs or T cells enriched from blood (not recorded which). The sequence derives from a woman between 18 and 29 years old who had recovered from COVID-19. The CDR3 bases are TGTGCCAGCAGTGAAGGTCGGGGGTTTTACTCCTACGAGCAGTACTTC. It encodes CASSEGRGFYSYEQYF.